This entry is about one T cell receptor beta chain. All enrollees were about 18 to 100 years old and from 24 US areas. The data were taken from a study of blood T cell repertoires in COVID-19. Study information: Acute-phase and convalescent COVID-19 samples originated in the United States, Italy and Spain.

Profiling relied on immunoSEQ multiplex PCR, and the TCRdb table lists in-frame clones only, not all of them. Counted here are roughly 290,000 clones, roughly 88% occurring once; the ten biggest clones make up 3.5% to 5.5%. This receptor was taken from a woman aged 25 to 39 who had recovered from COVID-19. Material: PBMCs or T cells enriched from blood (not recorded which).

For the CDR3, the DNA is TGTGCCAGCGGACTAGGCGGGGGCTACGAGCAGTACTTC. This codes for CASGLGGGYEQYF. The chain has TRBV12-3 or TRBV12-4 and TRBJ2-7; 7 bases are a match to TRBD2. The V gene end was trimmed by 8 bases and the J gene end by 3 bases; junction bases not matched to a gene: 7. This CDR3 has 13 residues.